This T cell receptor (beta chain) was documented in a study of blood T cells in healthy people across ages. Together with a sample-barcoded 5' primer, a J-beta primer mix was included in a second PCR lasting roughly 7 to 11 cycles. TCRdb itself ran the 5' RACE reads through MiXCR, one entry per CDR3 protein. There are about 1.6 million distinct CDR3 sequences in the sample; about 32% occur only once, and approximately 10% lies in the top ten. Germline CDR1 is MDHEN and CDR2 is SYDVKM. The CDR3 extends over 14 amino acids. The sequence was obtained from a woman aged 25-40 years in good health. Sequenced sample: blood. This chain links TRBV28 with TRBJ2-1; 7 bases match TRBD2. The J call may be incorrect, as the DNA end agrees better with TRBJ2-7. The CDR3 sequence is CATTQRGRVHEQYF. CDR3 bases: TGTGCCACCACCCAGCGGGGCAGGGTACACGAGCAGTACTTC.